Shown below are 18 T cell receptor beta chains from a single sample sequenced in a study of T cells in Graves' hyperthyroidism and ophthalmopathy. Amplified TCR beta CDR3 regions derived from RNA transcripts. The study used the HTBI primer set for a first-round RT-PCR of the TCR CDR3. TCRdb ran MiXCR on the multiplex PCR reads and lists one entry per CDR3 protein. This table holds some 420,000 distinct CDR3 sequences, about 13% found once. The sequenced sample consisted of blood. Receptors were obtained from a young woman with Graves' hyperthyroidism.

Many counts were recorded for this clonotype. V is TRBV28 and J is TRBJ2-7; D is perhaps TRBD2 (6 bases). CDR3 length: 14 amino acids. Germline CDR1 MDHEN, CDR2 SYDVKM. Trimming took 6 bases from V and 6 from J, leaving 18 bases between them. CDR3 in amino acids: CASSLGGAPTEQYF. Here the CDR3 DNA reads TGTGCCAGCAGCCTGGGGGGAGCTCCCACCGAGCAGTACTTC.

The J gene is TRBJ2-4, the V gene TRBV12-3 or TRBV12-4, with TRBD2 as a possible D gene (6 bases). Trimming shortened V by 1 base and J by 1 base, and 20 bases separated the two germline ends. The CDR3 is made up of 19 amino acids. The CDR3 DNA is TGTGCCAGCAGTTTAGGGGGGGTTAAATCGTTCTGGGCCAAAAACATTCAGTACTTC. Translation gives CASSLGGVKSFWAKNIQYF.

At least ten counts were recorded for this clonotype. J is TRBJ2-5 and V is TRBV13; 7 nucleotides line up with TRBD1. CDR1 and CDR2 from the germline V gene are PRHDT and FYEKMQ (reference sequence). V lost 5 bases to trimming and J lost 4 bases; unmatched junction nucleotides: 4. The length of the CDR3 is 13 residues. The CDR3 nucleotides are TGTGCCAGCAGCCTAACAGGGGTAGAGACCCAGTACTTC. It yields the protein CASSLTGVETQYF.

This clonotype was counted at least ten times. This chain uses TRBV5-6 with TRBJ1-2; D ambiguous. The germline V gene has CDR1 SGHDT and CDR2 YYEEEE. Trimming removed 1 base from V and 4 bases from J, with 14 bases in between. The CDR3 contains 15 residues. The CDR3 nucleotides are TGTGCCAGCAGCTTGAGGCAGACGGCTTTCTATGGCTACACCTTC. It encodes CASSLRQTAFYGYTF.

Many counts were recorded for this clonotype. The J gene is TRBJ2-1, the V gene TRBV7-2; D unclear. The V gene's germline CDR1 is SGHTA and CDR2 FQGNSA. The V end lost 0 bases, the J end lost 2 bases, and 17 bases lay between the germline ends. The CDR3 covers 18 residues. The CDR3 here is CASSLAAGPVYTYNEQFF. DNA of the CDR3: TGTGCCAGCAGCTTAGCAGCCGGACCTGTCTATACCTACAATGAGCAGTTCTTC.

A note on this clonotype: This could be a read error, since a much larger clone is one nucleotide away. The chain employs TRBV5-6 and TRBJ2-1, with 7 bases lining up with TRBD2. Near its end, the DNA agrees better with TRBJ2-7, so the J call may be wrong. The germline CDR1 and CDR2 sequences are SGHDT and YYEEEE. The length of the CDR3 is 15 residues. The CDR3 spells CASSTGLDSYNEQYF. CDR3 coding DNA: TGTGCCAGCAGCACAGGACTAGACTCCTACAATGAGCAGTACTTC.

This clonotype was recorded a few times. A much larger clone differs by one base, so this may be a read error. The V gene is TRBV2, the J gene TRBJ1-1, with unresolved D. This CDR3 region has 13 residues. Germline loops: CDR1 SNHLY, CDR2 FYNNEI. V was shortened by 4 bases and J by 10 bases, with 16 bases between the two germline ends. The CDR3 coding sequence is TGTGCCAGCAGTGTAAGACGATACGCTGGAGCTTTCTTT. Residues: CASSVRRYAGAFF.

The V call is TRBV28, the J call TRBJ2-1; possible D gene TRBD1, 6 bases. The CDR3 is 16 amino acids. Per the germline V gene, CDR1 is MDHEN and CDR2 is SYDVKM. V lost 0 bases to trimming and J lost 4 bases, with 13 bases between them. DNA for the CDR3: TGTGCCAGCAGTTTATGGTTGGACAGTATATACAATGAGCAGTTCTTC. Translation gives CASSLWLDSIYNEQFF.

Many counts were recorded for this clonotype. The V and J genes are TRBV7-9 and TRBJ2-5, with 16 bases lining up with TRBD2. V lost 2 bases and J lost 5; bases outside the gene matches: 11. Germline CDR1 reads SEHNR; CDR2 reads FQNEAQ (reference sequence). The CDR3 has 19 residues. DNA for the CDR3: TGTGCCAGCAGCTTACAAGCCGGGACTAGCGGGAGGGCCCCTGAGACCCAGTACTTC. The encoded protein is CASSLQAGTSGRAPETQYF.

The rearrangement links TRBV7-2 to TRBJ2-2, with 7 nucleotides matching TRBD2. The CDR3 has 17 amino acids. V trimming: 1 base; J trimming: 2 bases; junction bases outside the gene matches: 7. Germline CDR1 SGHTA, CDR2 FQGNSA. CDR3 protein: CASSLGGTKVNTGELFF. The CDR3 bases are TGTGCCAGCAGCTTAGGTGGGACTAAAGTAAACACCGGGGAGCTGTTTTTT.

In its sample, this clonotype was seen many times. The chain combines TRBV2 with TRBJ1-2, with D uncertain. Trimming pared 2 bases from V and 1 base from J, leaving 5 bases between. Germline V lookup: CDR1 SNHLY, CDR2 FYNNEI. The CDR3 is 13 amino acids. This chain's CDR3 is CASSERSNYGYTF. CDR3 in DNA: TGTGCCAGCAGTGAACGCAGTAACTATGGCTACACCTTC.

The rearrangement joins TRBV19 to TRBJ2-7; possibly TRBD1 for D (7 bases). With 7 bases removed from V and 5 bases from J, the gap between germline ends came to 15 bases. Germline V gives CDR1 LNHDA, CDR2 SQIVND (reference sequence). There are 13 residues in the CDR3. The chain's CDR3 is CASNPEGADEQYF. DNA of the CDR3: TGTGCCAGTAATCCGGAGGGGGCGGACGAGCAGTACTTC.

This clonotype was observed a few times. This rearrangement joins TRBV9 to TRBJ2-1; TRBD2 matches at 7 bases. V lost 0 bases, J lost 7 bases, and 13 bases stayed unmatched. The germline V gene has CDR1 SGDLS and CDR2 YYNGEE. The CDR3 spans 17 residues. The CDR3 loop reads CASSVGVGGENVNEQFF. The CDR3 nucleotides read TGTGCCAGCAGCGTAGGAGTGGGGGGGGAAAACGTGAATGAGCAGTTCTTC.

This clonotype appeared many times. This chain connects TRBV5-1 to TRBJ2-7; D gene ambiguous. This CDR3 spans 14 amino acids. Germline V gene data show CDR1 as SGHRS and CDR2 as YFSETQ. The germline V and J ends were trimmed by 6 bases and 1 base, with 14 bases remaining between them. CDR3 in DNA: TGCGCCAGCACCGATTCGGGCAGGTCCTACGAGCAGTACTTC. This gives the protein CASTDSGRSYEQYF.

This clonotype came up a few times. One junction end disagrees with the germline gene, perhaps due to a read error. The V gene is TRBV9, the J gene TRBJ1-1, with D hard to call. CDR1 is SGDLS and CDR2 is YYNGEE in the germline V gene. The CDR3 length is 13 residues. For the CDR3, the DNA is TGTGCCAGCAGCCCAGATGGGCACACTGAAGTTTTCTTT. It translates to CASSPDGHTEVFF.

This clonotype was seen repeatedly, ten times or more. The CDR3 coding sequence is TGCAGTGCTAGTCTCCCCCCGGGACTAGCCGGCAATGAGCAGTTCTTC. Its protein product is CSASLPPGLAGNEQFF. This chain uses TRBV20-1 with TRBJ2-1; 9 positions match TRBD2. Germline trimming cut 3 bases from V and 6 bases from J; bases unmatched to any gene: 12. This CDR3 comprises 16 residues. Germline CDR1 reads DFQATT; CDR2 reads SNEGSKA (reference sequence).

The CDR3 sequence: CASSHGTVREAFF. The CDR3 DNA is TGTGCCAGCAGTCACGGGACGGTCCGTGAAGCTTTCTTT. V and J are TRBV6-1 and TRBJ1-1, with a tentative D call TRBD1 (5 bases). Looked up from germline, CDR1 is MNHNS and CDR2 is SASEGT. The CDR3 runs to 13 residues. V was cut by 5 bases and J by 7 bases, with 14 bases left in between.

This clonotype was counted only a few times. The chain has TRBV4-3 and TRBJ2-1; D perhaps matches TRBD1 (6 bases). Germline CDR1 LGHNA, CDR2 YSLEER. The CDR3 contains 15 residues. Trimming left V 1 base short and J 8 bases short, with 15 bases between. The CDR3 spells CASSQAGAKGDEQFF. The CDR3, as DNA: TGCGCCAGCAGCCAAGCAGGGGCAAAGGGGGATGAGCAGTTCTTC.